What follows is one TCR beta chain and its context. This entry comes from a study of cytomegalovirus exposure and HLA in healthy donors. 60 Vbeta and 13 Jbeta primers were used in PCR. The repertoire was sequenced with immunoSEQ multiplex PCR; TCRdb's copy has only in-frame clones and lacks some. The sample has about 150,000 clones; 82% are singletons. Specimen: PBMCs. The TCR was taken from a young man in good health and CMV-seropositive.

CDR3 region: CAWNQGLFLSYNEQFF. For the CDR3, the DNA is TGTGCCTGGAATCAGGGGCTTTTCCTCTCCTACAATGAGCAGTTCTTC. The chain has TRBV30 and TRBJ2-1, with a possible D match to TRBD1 (6 bases). The CDR3 spans 16 residues. Germline lookup yields CDR1 GTSNPN and CDR2 SVGIG (reference sequence). Trimming shortened V by 4 bases and J by 0 bases, and 16 bases separated the two germline ends.